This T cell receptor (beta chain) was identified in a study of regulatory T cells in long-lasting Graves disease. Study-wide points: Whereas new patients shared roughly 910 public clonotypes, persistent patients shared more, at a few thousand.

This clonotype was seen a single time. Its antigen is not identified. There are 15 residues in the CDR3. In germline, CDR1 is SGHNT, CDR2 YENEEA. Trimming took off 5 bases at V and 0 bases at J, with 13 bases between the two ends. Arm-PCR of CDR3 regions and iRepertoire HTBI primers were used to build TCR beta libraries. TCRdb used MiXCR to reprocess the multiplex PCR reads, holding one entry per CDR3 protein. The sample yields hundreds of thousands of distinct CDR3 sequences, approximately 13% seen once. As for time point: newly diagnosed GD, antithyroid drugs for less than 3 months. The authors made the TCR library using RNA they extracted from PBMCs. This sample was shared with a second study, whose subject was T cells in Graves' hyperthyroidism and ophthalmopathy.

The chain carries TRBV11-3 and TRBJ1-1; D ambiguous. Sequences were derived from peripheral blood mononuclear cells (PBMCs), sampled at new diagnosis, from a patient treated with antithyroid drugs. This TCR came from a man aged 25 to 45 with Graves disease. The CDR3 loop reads CASSLPRAMNTEAFF. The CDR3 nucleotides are TGTGCCAGCAGCCTTCCCCGGGCTATGAACACTGAAGCTTTCTTT. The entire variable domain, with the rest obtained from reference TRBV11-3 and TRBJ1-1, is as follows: EAGVVQSPRYKIIEKKQPVAFWCNPISGHNTLYWYLQNLGQGPELLIRYENEEAVDDSQLPKDRFSAERLKGVDSTLKIQPAELGDSAVYLCASSLPRAMNTEAFFGQGTRLTVV.